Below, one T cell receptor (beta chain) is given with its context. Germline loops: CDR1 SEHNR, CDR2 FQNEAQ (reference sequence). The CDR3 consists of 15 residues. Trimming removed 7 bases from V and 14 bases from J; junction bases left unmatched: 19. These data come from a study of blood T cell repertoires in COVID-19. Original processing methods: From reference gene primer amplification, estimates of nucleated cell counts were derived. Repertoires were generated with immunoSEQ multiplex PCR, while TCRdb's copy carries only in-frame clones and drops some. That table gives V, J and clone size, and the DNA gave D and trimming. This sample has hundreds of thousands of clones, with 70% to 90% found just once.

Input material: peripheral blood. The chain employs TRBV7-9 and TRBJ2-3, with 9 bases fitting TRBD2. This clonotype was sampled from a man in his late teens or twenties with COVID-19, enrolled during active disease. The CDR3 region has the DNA TGTGCCAGCACGCTAGGGCTAGCGGGGATCGTACGTCCGTATTTT. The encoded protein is CASTLGLAGIVRPYF.